Below are 27 T cell receptor beta chains sequenced from a single sample in a study of TIL therapy for anti-PD-1-resistant metastatic lung cancer. Noted time point: pre-treatment sample, taken before nivolumab and TIL therapy. The immunoSEQ assay was v3. The data were produced by immunoSEQ multiplex PCR, yet TCRdb's version contains in-frame clones alone and is incomplete. The sample holds tens of thousands of clones, around 76% seen once. Here the sequenced sample was blood, taken at baseline. Source of these receptors: a person aged 25-79 years with non-small cell lung cancer.

The chain's CDR3 is CASSVAPHNYGYTF. DNA for the CDR3: TGTGCCAGCAGCGTAGCCCCACATAACTATGGCTACACCTTC. V gene TRBV9 combines with J gene TRBJ1-2; D remains ambiguous. This CDR3 is built from 14 residues. V was trimmed by 0 bases and J by 1 base, leaving 7 bases between them. Germline loops: CDR1 SGDLS, CDR2 YYNGEE.

The V call is TRBV5-1, the J call TRBJ2-1, with D unclear. CDR1 and CDR2 (germline): SGHRS, YFSETQ. V was clipped by 0 bases and J by 7 bases, with 11 bases between them. The CDR3 covers 14 residues. The CDR3 DNA follows: TGCGCCAGCAGCTTGGAGGCGCCGAGGAATGAGCAGTTCTTC. Amino acids: CASSLEAPRNEQFF.

This clone was counted a single time. The V gene is TRBV5-4, the J gene TRBJ2-7; TRBD2 agrees at 9 bases. V shed 3 bases, J shed 3 bases, and the junction held 7 bases outside the gene matches. This CDR3 contains 15 residues. The germline V gene encodes CDR1 SGHNT and CDR2 YYREEE (reference sequence). CDR3 bases: TGTGCCAGCAGCTCCGGGACTAGCTACATCTACGAGCAGTACTTC. It is translated as CASSSGTSYIYEQYF.

The V and J genes are TRBV5-1 and TRBJ2-7, with no clear D. Germline V gene data show CDR1 as SGHRS and CDR2 as YFSETQ. V was clipped by 7 bases and J by 4 bases, with 12 bases between them. The CDR3 runs to 12 residues. The CDR3 reads CASGHSAYEQYF. Here the CDR3 DNA reads TGCGCCAGCGGCCACAGTGCGTACGAGCAGTACTTC.

The V and J genes are TRBV19 and TRBJ2-2; D uncertain. The CDR3 has 15 amino acids. CDR1 and CDR2 from the germline V gene are LNHDA and SQIVND (reference sequence). V shed 1 base and J shed 5 bases, with 11 bases lying between them. For the CDR3, the DNA is TGTGCCAGTAGTATAGGTATGACAAGAACCGGGGAGCTGTTTTTT. Translation: CASSIGMTRTGELFF.

This clone was seen a single time. The chain employs TRBV10-2 and TRBJ1-1; the D gene is possibly TRBD1 (6 bases). The CDR3 has 12 amino acids. Trimming took off 7 bases at V and 1 base at J, with 7 bases between the two ends. Germline V gene lookup returns CDR1 WSHSY and CDR2 SAAADI. The CDR3 DNA follows: TGCGCCAGCAAGGGGGGGAACACTGAAGCTTTCTTT. Translating it yields CASKGGNTEAFF.

The chain couples TRBV4-3 to TRBJ1-3; the D gene is possibly TRBD1 (5 bases). Germline-derived CDR1 and CDR2 are LGHNA and YSLEER. This CDR3 region has 14 residues. The V end lost 4 bases, the J end lost 0 bases, and 7 bases lay between the germline ends. CDR3 in amino acids: CASSPTVSGNTIYF. In DNA form, the CDR3 reads TGCGCCAGCAGCCCGACAGTCTCTGGAAACACCATATATTTT.

This clone was counted a few times. The genes are TRBV5-4 and TRBJ2-2, with a tentative D call TRBD2 (5 bases). Germline V gives CDR1 SGHNT, CDR2 YYREEE (reference sequence). The CDR3 totals 17 residues. Trimming shortened V by 4 bases and J by 3 bases, and 19 bases separated the two germline ends. CDR3 protein: CASSSGRGEMHTGELFF. In nucleotides, the CDR3 is TGTGCCAGCAGCAGTGGTCGTGGGGAGATGCACACCGGGGAGCTGTTTTTT.

The CDR3 DNA follows: TGCGCCAGCAGAGCGACGGGGCTGAACACTGAAGCTTTCTTT. Its translation is CASRATGLNTEAFF. This chain uses TRBV10-1 with TRBJ1-1, with D possibly TRBD1 on 5 matching bases. Germline loops: CDR1 WNHNN, CDR2 SYGVQD (reference sequence). The CDR3 contains 14 residues. Trimming stripped 6 bases from V and 0 bases from J, with 11 bases between.

The CDR3, as DNA: TGTGCCAGCAGTGAAGACGGGGGGCTTTTTGGATACGAGCAGTACTTC. It codes for CASSEDGGLFGYEQYF. The chain joins TRBV6-1 to TRBJ2-7; D may be TRBD2 (7 bases). Germline V gene data show CDR1 as MNHNS and CDR2 as SASEGT. Trimming stripped 1 base from V and 4 bases from J, with 17 bases between. The CDR3 has 16 residues.

The genes are TRBV18 and TRBJ2-7; possible D gene TRBD2, 5 bases. The CDR3 length is 14 residues. Trimming removed 3 bases from V and 6 bases from J, with 15 bases in between. CDR1 and CDR2 from the germline V gene are KGHSH and LQKENI. CDR3 region: CASSPLHPEGEQYF. Written as DNA, the CDR3 is TGTGCCAGCTCACCCTTGCACCCCGAGGGCGAGCAGTACTTC.

This rearrangement joins TRBV5-4 to TRBJ2-5; possible D gene TRBD2, 7 bases. Deletions cut 4 bases from V and 1 base from J, with 17 bases between. This CDR3 region has 16 residues. Germline CDR1 reads SGHNT; CDR2 reads YYREEE (reference sequence). The chain's CDR3 is CASSPWGLAVQETQYF. CDR3 DNA: TGTGCCAGCAGCCCGTGGGGGCTAGCGGTCCAAGAGACCCAGTACTTC.

This clone occurred once. The chain is built from TRBV2 and TRBJ2-3, with D tentatively TRBD2 (6 bases). Germline-derived CDR1 and CDR2 are SNHLY and FYNNEI. V lost 3 bases and J lost 1, with 8 bases in between. There are 14 residues in the CDR3. The CDR3 nucleotides are TGTGCCAGCAGTGATAGACTAGGCACAGATACGCAGTATTTT. This encodes CASSDRLGTDTQYF.

The rearrangement uses TRBV7-9 and TRBJ1-4; D call uncertain. The CDR3 spans 15 residues. V was clipped by 5 bases and J by 4 bases, with 14 bases between them. Germline V gene lookup returns CDR1 SEHNR and CDR2 FQNEAQ (reference sequence). The CDR3 region is CASSPPREGNEKLFF. The DNA of the CDR3 is TGTGCCAGCAGCCCACCGCGCGAGGGTAATGAAAAACTGTTTTTT.

This sequence joins TRBV19 and TRBJ1-5; tentative D call: TRBD1 (5 bases). The CDR3 sequence is 14 residues long. Trimming took off 5 bases at V and 7 bases at J, with 15 bases between the two ends. Germline lookup yields CDR1 LNHDA and CDR2 SQIVND (reference sequence). The CDR3 bases are TGTGCCAGTAGTTCTAGGCCCAGGGCACAGCCCCAGCATTTT. Translating gives CASSSRPRAQPQHF.

This clone is a singleton in its sample. The genes are TRBV19 and TRBJ2-2, with D uncertain. Germline assignment: CDR1 LNHDA and CDR2 SQIVND (reference sequence). The CDR3 is made up of 12 amino acids. V was cut by 7 bases and J by 8 bases, with 11 bases left in between. CDR3 DNA sequence: TGTGCCAGTACCGTAGATGGGGGGGAGCTGTTTTTT. It yields the protein CASTVDGGELFF.

The chain links TRBV28 to TRBJ1-2; D is unresolved. The V end lost 5 bases, the J end lost 2 bases, and 15 bases lay between the germline ends. CDR1 MDHEN and CDR2 SYDVKM come from the germline V gene. The CDR3 is 15 amino acids. The CDR3 protein is CASSGTGPSNYGYTF. CDR3 sequence (DNA): TGTGCCAGCAGTGGTACCGGGCCATCGAACTATGGCTACACCTTC.

The chain joins TRBV11-2 to TRBJ2-2; D is unclear. The CDR3 loop spans 15 amino acids. Germline CDR1 SGHAT, CDR2 FQNNGV. Between the trimmed V and J ends, which lost 2 bases and 6 bases, there was a span of 13 bases. CDR3 sequence: CASSLSWAVPGELFF. The CDR3 DNA reads TGTGCCAGCAGCTTATCCTGGGCTGTTCCCGGGGAGCTGTTTTTT.

By share, this clone counts as medium-sized. The CDR3 protein is CASGPPRAAEQYF. Written as DNA, the CDR3 is TGTGCCAGCGGACCGCCCCGGGCCGCCGAGCAGTACTTC. This rearrangement joins TRBV5-5 to TRBJ2-7; D is ambiguous. Germline V gene sequence: CDR1 SGHKS, CDR2 YYEKEE (reference sequence). This CDR3 comprises 13 residues. V was trimmed by 7 bases and J by 6 bases, leaving 17 bases between them.

V and J are TRBV6-1 and TRBJ2-1; tentatively, D is TRBD1 (6 bases). CDR3 length: 12 amino acids. Germline CDR1 MNHNS, CDR2 SASEGT. Trimming stripped 6 bases from V and 12 bases from J, with 15 bases between. CDR3 coding DNA: TGTGCCAGCAGCGCTAACAGGGTAATGCAGTTCTTC. Translating gives CASSANRVMQFF.

This chain joins TRBV11-2 and TRBJ2-2, with 13 bases that match TRBD2. The CDR3 has 15 residues. CDR1 SGHAT and CDR2 FQNNGV come from the germline V gene. V lost 5 bases, J lost 7 bases, and 4 bases stayed unmatched. CDR3 nucleotides: TGTGCCAGCAGCCCCGGACTAGCGGGGGACGGGGAGCTGTTTTTT. Residues: CASSPGLAGDGELFF. The whole variable domain, remainder taken from reference TRBV11-2 and TRBJ2-2, is EAGVAQSPRYKIIEKRQSVAFWCNPISGHATLYWYQQILGQGPKLLIQFQNNGVVDDSQLPKDRFSAERLKGVDSTLKIQPAKLEDSAVYLCASSPGLAGDGELFFGEGSRLTVL.

J is TRBJ2-3 and V is TRBV9, with 9 bases identical to TRBD2. The V gene's germline CDR1 is SGDLS and CDR2 YYNGEE. With 0 bases clipped from V and 3 bases from J, the junction kept 11 bases outside the gene matches. This CDR3 spans 18 amino acids. CDR3 loop: CASSVGPSGKILTDTQYF. The CDR3 DNA sequence: TGTGCCAGCAGCGTAGGCCCTAGCGGGAAAATCTTGACAGATACGCAGTATTTT.

The CDR3 nucleotides are TGTGCCAGCAGCCCACACTATCCGGGACTAGCGGGGGAAGACAATGAGCAGTTCTTC. Its protein product is CASSPHYPGLAGEDNEQFF. This rearrangement joins TRBV9 to TRBJ2-1, with 14 bases that match TRBD2. V shed 4 bases and J 5 bases; nucleotides not matched to a gene: 14. The CDR3 length is 19 residues. Germline V gene lookup returns CDR1 SGDLS and CDR2 YYNGEE.

The rearrangement links TRBV7-2 to TRBJ2-5, with 8 bases that match TRBD1. The DNA end is more similar to TRBJ2-7, so the J call may be wrong. The CDR3 is made up of 13 amino acids. Germline assignment: CDR1 SGHTA and CDR2 FQGNSA. This chain's CDR3 is CASSPRGRDEQYF. CDR3 coding DNA: TGTGCCAGCAGCCCCAGGGGGCGTGACGAGCAGTACTTC.

The chain combines TRBV7-9 with TRBJ2-5; D not resolved. Germline lookup yields CDR1 SEHNR and CDR2 FQNEAQ (reference sequence). This CDR3 spans 12 amino acids. V lost 2 bases, J lost 4 bases, and 5 bases lay in between. The CDR3 is CASSLYGETQYF. CDR3 DNA: TGTGCCAGCAGCTTATACGGAGAGACCCAGTACTTC.

This clone has just a few counts. This chain joins TRBV5-6 and TRBJ1-5, with D unresolved. Germline CDR1 and CDR2: SGHDT and YYEEEE. The V and J ends lost 4 bases and 3 bases respectively, with 11 bases between them. The CDR3 is made up of 14 amino acids. The CDR3 DNA reads TGTGCCAGCAGCGCGGACGGAGTCAATCAGCCCCAGCATTTT. It encodes CASSADGVNQPQHF.

The chain uses TRBV13 and TRBJ2-3; perhaps D is TRBD1 or TRBD2 (5 bases each). The CDR3 runs 13 residues. Germline V gene sequence: CDR1 PRHDT, CDR2 FYEKMQ (reference sequence). The ends were cut back, 8 bases at V and 8 bases at J, with 17 bases in the middle. The CDR3 region has the DNA TGTGCCAGCCCAGGGAGCCCAGAGAGTACGCAGTATTTT. It translates to CASPGSPESTQYF.